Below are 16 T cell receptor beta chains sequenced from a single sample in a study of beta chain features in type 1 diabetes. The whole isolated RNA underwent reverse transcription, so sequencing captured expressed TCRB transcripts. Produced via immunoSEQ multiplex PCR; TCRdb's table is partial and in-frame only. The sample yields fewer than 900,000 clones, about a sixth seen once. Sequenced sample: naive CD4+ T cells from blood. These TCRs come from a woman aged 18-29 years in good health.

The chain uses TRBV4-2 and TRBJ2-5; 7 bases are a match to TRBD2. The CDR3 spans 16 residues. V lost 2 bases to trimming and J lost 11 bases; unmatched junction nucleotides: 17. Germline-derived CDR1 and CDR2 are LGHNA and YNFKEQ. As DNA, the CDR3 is TGTGCCAGCAGCCAATCCTGGGCGGGGACTACCAATCAACAGTACTTC. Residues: CASSQSWAGTTNQQYF.

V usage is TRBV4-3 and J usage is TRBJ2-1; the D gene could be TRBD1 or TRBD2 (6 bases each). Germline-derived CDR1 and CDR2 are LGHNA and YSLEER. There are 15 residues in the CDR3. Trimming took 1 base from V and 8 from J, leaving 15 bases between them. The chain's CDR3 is CASSQASVGGYEQFF. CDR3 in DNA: TGCGCCAGCAGCCAAGCGTCGGTGGGGGGCTATGAGCAGTTCTTC.

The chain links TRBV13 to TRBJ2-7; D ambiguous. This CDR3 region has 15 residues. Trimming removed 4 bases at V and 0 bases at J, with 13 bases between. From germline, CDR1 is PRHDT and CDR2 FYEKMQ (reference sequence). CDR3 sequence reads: CASSSLGRSSYEQYF. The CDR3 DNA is TGTGCCAGCAGCTCCCTGGGCAGGAGCTCCTACGAGCAGTACTTC.

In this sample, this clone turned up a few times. In nucleotides, the CDR3 is TGTGCCAGCAGTTTACGACTCCTTCACGGCAATCAGCCCCAGCATTTT. Translation gives CASSLRLLHGNQPQHF. The chain links TRBV6-5 to TRBJ1-5; no firm D call. Germline V lookup: CDR1 MNHEY, CDR2 SVGAGI. V gave up 4 bases and J gave up 2 bases, with 15 bases separating them. This CDR3 is built from 16 residues.

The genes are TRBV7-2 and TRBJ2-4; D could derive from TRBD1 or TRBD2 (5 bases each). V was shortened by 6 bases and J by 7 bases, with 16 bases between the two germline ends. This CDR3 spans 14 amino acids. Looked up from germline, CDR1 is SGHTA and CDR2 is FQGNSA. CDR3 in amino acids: CASSSYHGANIQYF. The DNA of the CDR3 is TGTGCCAGCAGTTCTTATCACGGGGCCAACATTCAGTACTTC.

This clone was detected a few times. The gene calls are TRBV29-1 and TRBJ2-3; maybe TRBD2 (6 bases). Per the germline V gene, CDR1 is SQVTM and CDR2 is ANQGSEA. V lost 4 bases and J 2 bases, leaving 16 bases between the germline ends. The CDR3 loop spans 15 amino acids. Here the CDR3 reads CSVVFSGVTTDTQYF. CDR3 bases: TGCAGCGTTGTTTTTTCGGGAGTGACCACAGATACGCAGTATTTT.

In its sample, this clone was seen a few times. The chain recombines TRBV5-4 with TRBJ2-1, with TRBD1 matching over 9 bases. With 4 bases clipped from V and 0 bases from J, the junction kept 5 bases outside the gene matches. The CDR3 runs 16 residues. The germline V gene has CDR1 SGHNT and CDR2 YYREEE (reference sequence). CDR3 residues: CASSGDRESSYNEQFF. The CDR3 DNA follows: TGTGCCAGCAGCGGGGACAGGGAGAGCTCCTACAATGAGCAGTTCTTC. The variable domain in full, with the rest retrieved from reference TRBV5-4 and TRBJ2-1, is ETGVTQSPTHLIKTRGQQVTLRCSSQSGHNTVSWYQQALGQGPQFIFQYYREEENGRGNFPPRFSGLQFPNYSSELNVNALELDDSALYLCASSGDRESSYNEQFFGPGTRLTVL.

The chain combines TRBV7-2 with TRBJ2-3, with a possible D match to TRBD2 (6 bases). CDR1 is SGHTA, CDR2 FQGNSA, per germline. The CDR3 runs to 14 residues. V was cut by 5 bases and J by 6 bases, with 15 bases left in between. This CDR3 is CASSRGTYSDTQYF. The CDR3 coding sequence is TGTGCCAGCAGCCGTGGGACTTACTCGGATACGCAGTATTTT. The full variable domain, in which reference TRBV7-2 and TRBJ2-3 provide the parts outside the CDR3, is GAGVSQSPSNKVTEKGKDVELRCDPISGHTALYWYRQSLGQGLEFLIYFQGNSAPDKSGLPSDRFSAERTGGSVSTLTIQRTQQEDSAVYLCASSRGTYSDTQYFGPGTRLTVL.

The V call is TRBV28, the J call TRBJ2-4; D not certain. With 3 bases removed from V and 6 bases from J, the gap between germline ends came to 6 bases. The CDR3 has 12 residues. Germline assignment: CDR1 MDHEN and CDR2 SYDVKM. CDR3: CASSFRRNIQYF. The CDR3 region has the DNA TGTGCCAGCAGTTTCAGGCGAAACATTCAGTACTTC. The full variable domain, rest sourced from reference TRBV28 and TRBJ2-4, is DVKVTQSSRYLVKRTGEKVFLECVQDMDHENMFWYRQDPGLGLRLIYFSYDVKMKEKGDIPEGYSVSREKKERFSLILESASTNQTSMYLCASSFRRNIQYFGAGTRLSVL.

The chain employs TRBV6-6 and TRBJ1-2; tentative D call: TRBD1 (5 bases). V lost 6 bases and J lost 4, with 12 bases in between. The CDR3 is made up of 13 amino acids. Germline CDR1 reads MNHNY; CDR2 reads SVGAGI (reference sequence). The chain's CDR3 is CASRQTVGYGYTF. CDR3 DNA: TGTGCCAGCAGACAGACAGTGGGCTATGGCTACACCTTC.

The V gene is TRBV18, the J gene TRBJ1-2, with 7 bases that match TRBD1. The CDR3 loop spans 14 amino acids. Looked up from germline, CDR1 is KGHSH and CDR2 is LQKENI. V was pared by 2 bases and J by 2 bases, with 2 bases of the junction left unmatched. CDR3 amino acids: CASSPGTVNYGYTF. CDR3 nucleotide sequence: TGTGCCAGCTCACCAGGGACAGTCAACTATGGCTACACCTTC. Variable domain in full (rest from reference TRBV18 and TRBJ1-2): NAGVMQNPRHLVRRRGQEARLRCSPMKGHSHVYWYRQLPEEGLKFMVYLQKENIIDESGMPKERFSAEFPKEGPSILRIQQVVRGDSAAYFCASSPGTVNYGYTFGSGTRLTVV.

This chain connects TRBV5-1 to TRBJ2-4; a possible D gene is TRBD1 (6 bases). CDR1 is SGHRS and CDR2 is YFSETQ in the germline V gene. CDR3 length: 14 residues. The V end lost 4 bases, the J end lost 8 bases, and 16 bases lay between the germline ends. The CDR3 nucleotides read TGCGCCAGCAGCCAAGACGGGCCAGGGGACATTCAGTACTTC. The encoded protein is CASSQDGPGDIQYF.

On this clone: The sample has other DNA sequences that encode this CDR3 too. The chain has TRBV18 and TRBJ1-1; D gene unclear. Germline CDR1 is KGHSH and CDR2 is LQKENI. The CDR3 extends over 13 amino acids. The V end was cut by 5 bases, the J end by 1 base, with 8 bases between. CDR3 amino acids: CASSGQKNTEAFF. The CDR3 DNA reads TGTGCCAGCTCAGGTCAGAAGAACACTGAAGCTTTCTTT.

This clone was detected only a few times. CDR3 sequence reads: CASSAGPGRYIQYF. CDR3 bases: TGTGCCAGCAGCGCAGGACCGGGTCGATACATTCAGTACTTC. J is TRBJ2-4 and V is TRBV11-2, with D uncertain. Trimming stripped 5 bases from V and 8 bases from J, with 16 bases between. Germline-derived CDR1 and CDR2 are SGHAT and FQNNGV. The CDR3 has 14 residues.

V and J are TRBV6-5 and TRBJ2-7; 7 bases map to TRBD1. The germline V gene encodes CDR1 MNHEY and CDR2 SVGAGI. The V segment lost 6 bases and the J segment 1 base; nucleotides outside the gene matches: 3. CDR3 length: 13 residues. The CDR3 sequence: CASRSGQSYEQYF. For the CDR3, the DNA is TGTGCCAGCAGATCGGGACAGTCCTACGAGCAGTACTTC.

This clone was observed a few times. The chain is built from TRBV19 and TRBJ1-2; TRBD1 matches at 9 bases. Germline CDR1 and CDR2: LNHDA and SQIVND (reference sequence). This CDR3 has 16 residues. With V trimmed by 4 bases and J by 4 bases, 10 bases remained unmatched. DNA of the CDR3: TGTGCCAGTAGTACGACCGGGACAGGGTATGGCTATGGCTACACCTTC. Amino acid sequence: CASSTTGTGYGYGYTF.